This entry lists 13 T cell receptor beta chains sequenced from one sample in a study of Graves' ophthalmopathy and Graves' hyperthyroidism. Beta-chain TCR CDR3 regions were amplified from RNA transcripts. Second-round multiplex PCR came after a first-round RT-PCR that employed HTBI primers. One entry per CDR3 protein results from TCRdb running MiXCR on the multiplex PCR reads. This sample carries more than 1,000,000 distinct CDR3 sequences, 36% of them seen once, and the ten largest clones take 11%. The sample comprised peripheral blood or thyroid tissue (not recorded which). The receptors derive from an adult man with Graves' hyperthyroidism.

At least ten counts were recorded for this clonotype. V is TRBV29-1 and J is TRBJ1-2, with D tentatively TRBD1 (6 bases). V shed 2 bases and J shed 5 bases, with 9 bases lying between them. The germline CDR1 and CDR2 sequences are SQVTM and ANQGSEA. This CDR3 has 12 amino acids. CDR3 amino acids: CSVEQGRYGYTF. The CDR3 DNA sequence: TGCAGCGTTGAACAGGGGAGGTATGGCTACACCTTC.

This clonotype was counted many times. CDR3 region: CAISDGTGIQPQHF. The DNA for the CDR3 is TGTGCCATCAGTGACGGGACAGGGATTCAGCCCCAGCATTTT. The chain employs TRBV10-3 and TRBJ1-5; 9 bases line up with TRBD1. The CDR3 runs 14 residues. The V and J ends lost 3 bases and 6 bases, in that order; junction bases with no gene match: 3. Germline CDR1 reads ENHRY; CDR2 reads SYGVKD.

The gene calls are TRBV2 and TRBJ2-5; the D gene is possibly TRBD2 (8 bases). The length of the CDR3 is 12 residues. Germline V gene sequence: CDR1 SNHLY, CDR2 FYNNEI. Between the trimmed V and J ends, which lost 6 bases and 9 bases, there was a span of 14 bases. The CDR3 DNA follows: TGTGCCAGCAGACAGGGGACTAGGGCCCAGTACTTC. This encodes CASRQGTRAQYF.

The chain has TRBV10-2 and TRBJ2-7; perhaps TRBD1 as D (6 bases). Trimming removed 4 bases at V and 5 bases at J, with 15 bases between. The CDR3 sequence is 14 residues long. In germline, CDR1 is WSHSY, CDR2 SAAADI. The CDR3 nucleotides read TGCGCCAGCAGTGCAGTCCCAGGGGCCAACGAGCAGTACTTC. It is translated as CASSAVPGANEQYF.

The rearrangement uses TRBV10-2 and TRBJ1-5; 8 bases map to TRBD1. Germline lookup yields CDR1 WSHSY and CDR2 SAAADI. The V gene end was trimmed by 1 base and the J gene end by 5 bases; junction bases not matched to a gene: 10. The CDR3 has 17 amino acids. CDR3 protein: CASSEYLTGTGHQPQHF. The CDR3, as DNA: TGCGCCAGCAGTGAGTACTTAACCGGGACAGGCCATCAGCCCCAGCATTTT.

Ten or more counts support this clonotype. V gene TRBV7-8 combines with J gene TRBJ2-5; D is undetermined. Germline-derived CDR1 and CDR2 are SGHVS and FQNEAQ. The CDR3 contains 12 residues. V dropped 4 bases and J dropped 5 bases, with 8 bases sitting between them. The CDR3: CASSSHSETQYF. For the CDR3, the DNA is TGTGCCAGCAGCTCCCATAGTGAGACCCAGTACTTC. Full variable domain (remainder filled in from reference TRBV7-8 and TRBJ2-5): GAGVSQSPRYKVAKRGQDVALRCDPISGHVSLFWYQQALGQGPEFLTYFQNEAQLDKSGLPSDRFFAERPEGSVSTLKIQRTQQEDSAVYLCASSSHSETQYFGPGTRLLVL.

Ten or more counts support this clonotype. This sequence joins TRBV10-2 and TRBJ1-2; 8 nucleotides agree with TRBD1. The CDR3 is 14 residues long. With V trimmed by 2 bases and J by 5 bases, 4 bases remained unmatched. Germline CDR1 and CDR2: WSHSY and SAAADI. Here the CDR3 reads CASSEPDRAYGYTF. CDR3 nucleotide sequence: TGCGCCAGCAGTGAGCCGGACAGGGCGTATGGCTACACCTTC.

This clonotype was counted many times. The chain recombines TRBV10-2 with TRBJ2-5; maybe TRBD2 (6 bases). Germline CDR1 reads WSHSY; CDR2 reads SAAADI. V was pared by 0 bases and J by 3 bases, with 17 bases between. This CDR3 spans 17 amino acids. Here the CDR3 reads CASSESITQAGKETQYF. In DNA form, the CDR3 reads TGCGCCAGCAGTGAGTCTATCACGCAGGCGGGGAAAGAGACCCAGTACTTC.

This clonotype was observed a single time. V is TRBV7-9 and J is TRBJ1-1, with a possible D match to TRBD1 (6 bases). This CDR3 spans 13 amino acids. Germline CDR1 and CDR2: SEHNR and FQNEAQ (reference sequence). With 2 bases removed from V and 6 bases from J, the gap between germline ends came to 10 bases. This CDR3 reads CASSLPGGAEAFF. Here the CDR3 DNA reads TGTGCCAGCAGCTTACCGGGGGGCGCTGAAGCTTTCTTT.

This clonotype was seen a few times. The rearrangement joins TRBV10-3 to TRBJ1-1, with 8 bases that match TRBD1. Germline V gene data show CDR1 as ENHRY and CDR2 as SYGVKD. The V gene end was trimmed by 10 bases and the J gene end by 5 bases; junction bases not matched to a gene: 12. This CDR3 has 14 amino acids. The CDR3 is CASVSPTGVTEAFF. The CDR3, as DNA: TGTGCCAGCGTATCCCCGACAGGGGTTACTGAAGCTTTCTTT.

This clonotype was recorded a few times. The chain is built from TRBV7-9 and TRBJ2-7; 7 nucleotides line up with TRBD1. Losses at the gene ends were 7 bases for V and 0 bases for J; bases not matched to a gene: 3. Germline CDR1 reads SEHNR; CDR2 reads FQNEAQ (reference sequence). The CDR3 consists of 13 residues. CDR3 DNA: TGTGCCAGCAACCGGGACAGCTCCTACGAGCAGTACTTC. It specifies CASNRDSSYEQYF.

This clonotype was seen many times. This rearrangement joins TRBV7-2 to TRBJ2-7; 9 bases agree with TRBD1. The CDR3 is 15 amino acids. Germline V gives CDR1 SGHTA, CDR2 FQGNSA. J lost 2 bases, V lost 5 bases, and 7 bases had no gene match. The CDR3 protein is CASSQQGQGAYEQYF. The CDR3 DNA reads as TGTGCCAGCAGCCAGCAGGGACAGGGCGCCTACGAGCAGTACTTC.

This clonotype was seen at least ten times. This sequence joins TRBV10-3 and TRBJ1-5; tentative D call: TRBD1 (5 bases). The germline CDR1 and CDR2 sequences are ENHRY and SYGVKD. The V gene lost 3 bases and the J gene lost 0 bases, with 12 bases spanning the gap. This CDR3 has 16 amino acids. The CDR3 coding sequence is TGTGCCATCAGTGACCCGGGACGGGATAGCAATCAGCCCCAGCATTTT. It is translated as CAISDPGRDSNQPQHF.